The clone carrying this TCR beta chain was seen just once. Sequenced by immunoSEQ multiplex PCR; TCRdb stores in-frame clones only, minus some. This sample has about 76,000 clones, with roughly 80% found just once. The CDR3 sequence is 14 residues long. CDR1 and CDR2 from the germline V gene are LGHDT and YNNKEL (reference sequence). The ends were cut back, 2 bases at V and 2 bases at J, with 9 bases in the middle. The sample comes from a study of blood T cell repertoires in COVID-19. Study background: The analysed material was cDNA or gDNA that came from T cells, B-cell-depleted T cells, or PBMCs.

The clonotype originates from a woman aged 55-69 years with acute or convalescent COVID-19. V gene TRBV3-1 (or the pseudogene TRBV3-2) combines with J gene TRBJ1-1; a possible D gene is TRBD1 (5 bases). The sample consisted of peripheral blood. CDR3 nucleotide sequence: TGTGCCAGCAGCCAAACGGGGGAAAACACTGAAGCTTTCTTT. Its protein is CASSQTGENTEAFF.